A single TCR beta chain is shown here with its context. Its antigen is still unknown. The data originate from a study of shared clonotypes between healthy human individuals. CDR1 is ENHRY and CDR2 is SYGVKD in the germline V gene. V shed 7 bases and J 6 bases; nucleotides not matched to a gene: 8. CDR3 length: 13 amino acids. Study findings and constraints: Rarefaction demonstrated incomplete sorted-subset sequencing despite large depth.

Data came from immunoSEQ multiplex PCR; TCRdb stores just in-frame clones and leaves some out. The sample holds about 1.5 million clones, about 96% seen once. The source material was naive CD4+ T cells sorted from blood. Specified subset: CD45RA+ positively selected. V gene TRBV10-3 combines with J gene TRBJ1-2; 7 nucleotides line up with TRBD1. The receptor comes from a man aged 25-45 years in good health. Here the CDR3 DNA reads TGTGCCATCAAGGCAGGGGGGACGGATGGCTACACCTTC. Translated: CAIKAGGTDGYTF.